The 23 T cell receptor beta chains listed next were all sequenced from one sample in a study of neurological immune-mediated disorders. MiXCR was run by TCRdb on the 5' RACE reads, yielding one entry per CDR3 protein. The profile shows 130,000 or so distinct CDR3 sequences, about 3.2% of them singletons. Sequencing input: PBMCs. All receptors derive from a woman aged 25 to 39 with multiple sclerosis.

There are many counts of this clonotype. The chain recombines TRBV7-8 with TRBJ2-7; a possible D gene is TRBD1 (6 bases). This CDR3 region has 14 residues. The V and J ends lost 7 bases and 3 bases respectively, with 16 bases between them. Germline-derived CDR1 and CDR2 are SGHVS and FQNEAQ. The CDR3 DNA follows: TGTGCCAGCACCCCGGAAGGGGGTTACTACGAGCAGTACTTC. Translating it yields CASTPEGGYYEQYF.

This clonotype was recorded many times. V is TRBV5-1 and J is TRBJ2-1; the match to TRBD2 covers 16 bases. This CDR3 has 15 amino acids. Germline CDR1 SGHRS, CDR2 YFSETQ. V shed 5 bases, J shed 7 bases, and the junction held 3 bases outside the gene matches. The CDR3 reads CASRSGLAGGNEQFF. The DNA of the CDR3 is TGCGCCAGCAGATCGGGACTAGCGGGAGGGAATGAGCAGTTCTTC. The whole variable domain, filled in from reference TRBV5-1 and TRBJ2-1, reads KAGVTQTPRYLIKTRGQQVTLSCSPISGHRSVSWYQQTPGQGLQFLFEYFSETQRNKGNFPGRFSGRQFSNSRSEMNVSTLELGDSALYLCASRSGLAGGNEQFFGPGTRLTVL.

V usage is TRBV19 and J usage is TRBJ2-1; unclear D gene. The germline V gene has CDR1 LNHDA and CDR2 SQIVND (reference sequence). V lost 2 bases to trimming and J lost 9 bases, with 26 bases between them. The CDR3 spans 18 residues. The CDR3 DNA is TGTGCCAGTAGTATACCAGAAGGCTGGGGAAGTCAGGTGGGTGAGCAGTTCTTC. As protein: CASSIPEGWGSQVGEQFF.

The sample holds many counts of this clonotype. As DNA, the CDR3 is TGTGCCAGCAGCCGACAGGGCTGGGGCGAGCAGTACTTC. Its protein product is CASSRQGWGEQYF. The chain links TRBV6-5 to TRBJ2-7; 7 bases map to TRBD1. Losses at the gene ends were 6 bases for V and 6 bases for J; bases not matched to a gene: 8. CDR1 MNHEY and CDR2 SVGAGI come from the germline V gene. This CDR3 is 13 amino acids long.

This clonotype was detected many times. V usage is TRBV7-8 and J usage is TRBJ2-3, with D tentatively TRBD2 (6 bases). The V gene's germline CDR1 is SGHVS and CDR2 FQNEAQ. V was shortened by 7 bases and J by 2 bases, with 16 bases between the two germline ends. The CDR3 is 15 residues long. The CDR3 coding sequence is TGTGCCAGCACCCCGAGAGGGAGGCCCACAGATACGCAGTATTTT. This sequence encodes CASTPRGRPTDTQYF. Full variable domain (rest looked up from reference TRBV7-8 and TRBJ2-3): GAGVSQSPRYKVAKRGQDVALRCDPISGHVSLFWYQQALGQGPEFLTYFQNEAQLDKSGLPSDRFFAERPEGSVSTLKIQRTQQEDSAVYLCASTPRGRPTDTQYFGPGTRLTVL.

The CDR3 nucleotides read TGTGCTAGTGGGACCATGAACACTGAAGCTTTCTTT. Residues: CASGTMNTEAFF. This chain links TRBV12-5 with TRBJ1-1; D uncertain. Germline values: CDR1 LGHNT, CDR2 FRNRAP. V was clipped by 6 bases and J by 0 bases, with 5 bases between them. The CDR3 runs to 12 residues.

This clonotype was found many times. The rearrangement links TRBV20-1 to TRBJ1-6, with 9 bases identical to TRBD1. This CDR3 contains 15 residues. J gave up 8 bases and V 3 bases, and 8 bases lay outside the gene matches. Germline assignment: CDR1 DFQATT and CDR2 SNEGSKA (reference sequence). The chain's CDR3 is CSASTGTGRYSPLHF. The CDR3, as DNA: TGCAGTGCTAGTACCGGGACAGGGAGGTATTCACCCCTCCACTTT.

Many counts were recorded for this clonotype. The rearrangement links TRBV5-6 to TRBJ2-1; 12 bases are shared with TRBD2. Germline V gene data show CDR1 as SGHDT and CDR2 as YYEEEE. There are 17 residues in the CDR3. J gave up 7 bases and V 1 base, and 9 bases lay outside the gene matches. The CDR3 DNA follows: TGTGCCAGCAGCTTGAGCTTACTAGCGGGGGGCCTTAATGAGCAGTTCTTC. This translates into CASSLSLLAGGLNEQFF.

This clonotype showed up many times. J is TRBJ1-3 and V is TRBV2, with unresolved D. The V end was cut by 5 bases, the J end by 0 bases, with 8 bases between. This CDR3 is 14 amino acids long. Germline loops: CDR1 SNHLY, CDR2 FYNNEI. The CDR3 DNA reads TGTGCCAGCAGTAGGACGACCTCTGGAAACACCATATATTTT. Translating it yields CASSRTTSGNTIYF.

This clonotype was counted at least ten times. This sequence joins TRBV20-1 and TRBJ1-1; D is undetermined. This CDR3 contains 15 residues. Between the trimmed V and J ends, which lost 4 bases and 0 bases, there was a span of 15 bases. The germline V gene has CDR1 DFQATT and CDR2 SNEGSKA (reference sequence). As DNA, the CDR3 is TGCAGTGCTATTTACCCTGGTCAGATGAACACTGAAGCTTTCTTT. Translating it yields CSAIYPGQMNTEAFF.

In DNA form, the CDR3 reads TGTGCCAGCAGCCAGACCCGGGACAGCCCCTACGAGCAGTACTTC. The encoded protein is CASSQTRDSPYEQYF. The chain has TRBV3-1 and TRBJ2-7; 7 bases map to TRBD1. The J segment lost 2 bases and the V segment lost 3 bases, leaving 7 bases of the junction unmatched. The CDR3 totals 15 residues. Germline assignment: CDR1 LGHDT and CDR2 YNNKEL (reference sequence).

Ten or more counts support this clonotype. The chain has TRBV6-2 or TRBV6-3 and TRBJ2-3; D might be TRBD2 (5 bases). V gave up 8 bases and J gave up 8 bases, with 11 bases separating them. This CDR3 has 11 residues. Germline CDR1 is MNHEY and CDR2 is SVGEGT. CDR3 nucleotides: TGTGCCAGCCTCGGAGGTGTTACGCAGTATTTT. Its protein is CASLGGVTQYF.

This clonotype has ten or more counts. The CDR3 protein is CASSERRTTNEKLFF. CDR3 nucleotides: TGTGCCAGCAGCGAAAGACGGACAACTAATGAAAAACTGTTTTTT. The J gene is TRBJ1-4, the V gene TRBV7-9; D gene ambiguous. Trimming removed 5 bases at V and 0 bases at J, with 10 bases between. The germline gives CDR1 SEHNR, CDR2 FQNEAQ (reference sequence). The CDR3 contains 15 residues.

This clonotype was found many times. The CDR3 spells CASSYGPRTDTQYF. The CDR3 DNA reads as TGTGCCAGCAGCTATGGACCCCGCACAGATACGCAGTATTTT. The J gene is TRBJ2-3, the V gene TRBV7-9; D gene uncertain. Trimming stripped 4 bases from V and 1 base from J, with 9 bases between. The CDR3 spans 14 residues. Looked up from germline, CDR1 is SEHNR and CDR2 is FQNEAQ (reference sequence).

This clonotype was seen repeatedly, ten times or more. The CDR3 sequence: CASSWGFPEGELFF. DNA for the CDR3: TGTGCCAGCAGCTGGGGGTTTCCCGAAGGGGAGCTGTTTTTT. V is TRBV5-5 and J is TRBJ2-2; the D gene could be TRBD1 or TRBD2 (5 bases each). V lost 3 bases, J lost 8 bases, and 14 bases lay in between. In germline, CDR1 is SGHKS, CDR2 YYEKEE (reference sequence). The CDR3 loop spans 14 amino acids. Drawing the rest from reference TRBV5-5 and TRBJ2-2, the complete variable domain is DAGVTQSPTHLIKTRGQQVTLRCSPISGHKSVSWYQQVLGQGPQFIFQYYEKEERGRGNFPDRFSARQFPNYSSELNVNALLLGDSALYLCASSWGFPEGELFFGEGSRLTVL.

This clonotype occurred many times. The CDR3 sequence is CAIRSGGVSYNEQFF. DNA for the CDR3: TGTGCCATCCGTAGCGGGGGGGTGTCCTACAATGAGCAGTTCTTC. The chain employs TRBV10-3 and TRBJ2-1, with 11 bases matching TRBD2. This CDR3 spans 15 amino acids. Per the germline V gene, CDR1 is ENHRY and CDR2 is SYGVKD. With V trimmed by 8 bases and J by 1 base, 4 bases remained unmatched.

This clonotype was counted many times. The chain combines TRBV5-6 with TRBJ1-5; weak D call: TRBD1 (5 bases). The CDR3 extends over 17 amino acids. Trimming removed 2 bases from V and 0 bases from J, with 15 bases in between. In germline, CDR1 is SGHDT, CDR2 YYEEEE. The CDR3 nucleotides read TGTGCCAGCAGCTTATTCCGACAGATATCTAGCAATCAGCCCCAGCATTTT. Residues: CASSLFRQISSNQPQHF.

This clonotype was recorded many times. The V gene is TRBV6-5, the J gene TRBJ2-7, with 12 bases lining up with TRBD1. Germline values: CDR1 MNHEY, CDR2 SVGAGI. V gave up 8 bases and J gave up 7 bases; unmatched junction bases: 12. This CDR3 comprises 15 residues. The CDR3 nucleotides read TGTGCCAGCCGAGATGCCGGGGACAGGGGGCGAGAGCAGTACTTC. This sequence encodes CASRDAGDRGREQYF.

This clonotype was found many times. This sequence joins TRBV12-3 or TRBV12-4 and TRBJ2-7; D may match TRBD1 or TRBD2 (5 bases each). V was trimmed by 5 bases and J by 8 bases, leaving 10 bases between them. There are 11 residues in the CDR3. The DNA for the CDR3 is TGTGCCAGCAGTGGGACCCAGAAGCAGTACTTC. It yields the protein CASSGTQKQYF.

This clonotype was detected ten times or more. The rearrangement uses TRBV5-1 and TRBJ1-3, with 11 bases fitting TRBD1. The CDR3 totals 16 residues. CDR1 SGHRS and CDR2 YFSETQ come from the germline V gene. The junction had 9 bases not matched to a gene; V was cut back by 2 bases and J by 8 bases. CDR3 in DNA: TGCGCCAGCAGCTTCGGGACAGGGGGATCCGCTGACACCATATATTTT. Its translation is CASSFGTGGSADTIYF.

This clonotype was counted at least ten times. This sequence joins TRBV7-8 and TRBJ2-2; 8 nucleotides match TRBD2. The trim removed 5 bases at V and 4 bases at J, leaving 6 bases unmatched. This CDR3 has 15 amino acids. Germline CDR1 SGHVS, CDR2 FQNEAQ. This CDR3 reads CASSLGLGGTGELFF. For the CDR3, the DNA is TGTGCCAGCAGCCTGGGACTAGGCGGCACCGGGGAGCTGTTTTTT.

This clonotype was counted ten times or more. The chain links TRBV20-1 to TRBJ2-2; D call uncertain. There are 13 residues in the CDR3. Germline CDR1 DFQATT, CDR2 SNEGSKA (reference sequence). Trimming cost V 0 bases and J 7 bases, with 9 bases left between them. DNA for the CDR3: TGCAGTGCTAGAGAGGGGATGAGCGGGGAGCTGTTTTTT. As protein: CSAREGMSGELFF.

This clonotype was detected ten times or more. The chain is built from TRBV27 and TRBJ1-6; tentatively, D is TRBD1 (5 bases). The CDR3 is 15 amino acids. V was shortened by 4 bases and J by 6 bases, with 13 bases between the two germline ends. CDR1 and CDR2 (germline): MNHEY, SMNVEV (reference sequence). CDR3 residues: CASSSLWGLNSPLHF. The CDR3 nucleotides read TGTGCCAGCAGTTCACTGTGGGGCCTTAATTCACCCCTCCACTTT.